The present entry profiles one TCR beta chain with its context. Its antigen is not identified. The source of the sample is a study of beta chain features in type 1 diabetes. Study background: There were 90 million to 110 million sorted cells examined across all samples. Study-wide findings and caveats: All four CD4+ subsets of Type 1 diabetes patients contained TCRB CDR3s that were moderately but significantly shorter. Patients' naive, central memory and regulatory TCRB repertoires appeared more alike than those of healthy donors.

Researchers reported sorting CD4+ naive, central memory, regulatory and stem cell-like memory cells via CD45RO/CCR7/CD25/CD127/CD95/CD27. What was sequenced were expressed TCRB transcripts, since all of the isolated RNA had been reverse transcribed. The study sequenced naive, central memory and regulatory T cell samples to an average of approximately 3.5 million reads. This table comes from immunoSEQ multiplex PCR, and its TCRdb copy is limited to in-frame clones, with some not included. The sample consists of roughly 340,000 clones, around an eighth of them appearing once. Material: naive CD4+ T cells from blood. The receptor was derived from a woman aged 18-30 years with type 1 diabetes.

The CDR3 DNA follows: TGTGCCAGCAGCTTAATGGGGGGGGAGACCCAGTACTTC. It encodes CASSLMGGETQYF. This chain uses TRBV7-7 with TRBJ2-5; 7 nucleotides align to TRBD2. The CDR3 has 13 residues. After removal of 2 bases from V and 5 bases from J, the junction contained 2 bases not matched to a gene. The germline V gene encodes CDR1 SSHAT and CDR2 FNYEAQ (reference sequence).